This T cell receptor (beta chain) was recovered during a study of vaccination and CD4 T cells after COVID-19. On the study more broadly: Nasal swab PCR had detected SARS-CoV-2 in convalescent patients, ten or so mild and one severe. The authors gave control cultures a CEFX pool, an HIV-1 Nef pool, or no peptide.

A remark on this clonotype: Its antigen is currently unknown.

With the Oncomine TCR Beta short-read assay, DNA from cultured CD4+ T cells was sequenced. TCRdb called the PCR reads again in MiXCR, with one record for every CDR3 protein. The sample includes 15,000 to 20,000 distinct CDR3 sequences, 57% seen only once; the top ten take just under 9.5%. Treatment reported: approximately 9-day PBMC culture with coronavirus spike peptide pools or control peptides (ViraFEST assay). Germline CDR1 is SGHAT and CDR2 is FQNNGV. The CDR3 covers 14 residues. V was pared by 1 base and J by 1 base, with 7 bases between. The sample comprised CD4+ T cells from blood, cultured in vitro. V usage is TRBV11-2 and J usage is TRBJ2-5; possibly TRBD1 or TRBD2 for D (5 bases each). The clonotype originates from a human donor who had recovered from COVID-19. The CDR3 DNA follows: TGTGCCAGCAGCTTAGGGGGGTCCCAAGAGACCCAGTACTTC. Translation gives CASSLGGSQETQYF. The entire variable domain, with the rest obtained from reference TRBV11-2 and TRBJ2-5, is as follows: EAGVAQSPRYKIIEKRQSVAFWCNPISGHATLYWYQQILGQGPKLLIQFQNNGVVDDSQLPKDRFSAERLKGVDSTLKIQPAKLEDSAVYLCASSLGGSQETQYFGPGTRLLVL.